What follows is one T cell receptor beta chain and its context. As yet, its antigen is unknown. This entry belongs to a study of Tregs in tolerant kidney transplant recipients. General study points: Nucleotide sequences could not be compared across some patients' samples due to primer changes.

CDR1 and CDR2 (germline): KGHSH, LQKENI. Trimming removed 5 bases at V and 3 bases at J, with 11 bases between. The CDR3 spans 14 residues. The data were produced by immunoSEQ multiplex PCR, yet TCRdb's version contains in-frame clones alone and is incomplete. The repertoire has about 100,000 clones, more than 85% of them found once; the top ten carry 0.46%. The chain links TRBV18 to TRBJ1-3; a weak D match, TRBD1 (6 bases). The sequence came from a human donor who received a combined kidney and bone marrow transplant. The starting material was CD4+ T cells from blood, obtained before the transplant. The CDR3 spells CASSASGDGNTIYF. CDR3 nucleotides: TGTGCCAGCTCAGCCTCAGGGGATGGAAACACCATATATTTT.